This T cell receptor beta chain was obtained from a study of multiple sclerosis patients with progressive multifocal leukoencephalopathy. This CDR3 has 14 residues. The V segment lost 7 bases and the J segment 2 bases; nucleotides outside the gene matches: 3. Germline-derived CDR1 and CDR2 are LGHNT and FRNRAP. Produced via immunoSEQ multiplex PCR; TCRdb's table is partial and in-frame only. Found here are 25,000 to 35,000 clones, about nine tenths of them singletons; the top ten hold roughly 1.5%. This clone appeared once. Time point in this sample: before natalizumab initiation. The receptor comes from a human donor with multiple sclerosis. Sequencing used PBMCs. This chain joins TRBV12-5 and TRBJ2-2, with 8 nucleotides matching TRBD1. CDR3 region: CASAGQANTGELFF. DNA of the CDR3: TGTGCTAGTGCGGGACAGGCAAACACCGGGGAGCTGTTTTTT.